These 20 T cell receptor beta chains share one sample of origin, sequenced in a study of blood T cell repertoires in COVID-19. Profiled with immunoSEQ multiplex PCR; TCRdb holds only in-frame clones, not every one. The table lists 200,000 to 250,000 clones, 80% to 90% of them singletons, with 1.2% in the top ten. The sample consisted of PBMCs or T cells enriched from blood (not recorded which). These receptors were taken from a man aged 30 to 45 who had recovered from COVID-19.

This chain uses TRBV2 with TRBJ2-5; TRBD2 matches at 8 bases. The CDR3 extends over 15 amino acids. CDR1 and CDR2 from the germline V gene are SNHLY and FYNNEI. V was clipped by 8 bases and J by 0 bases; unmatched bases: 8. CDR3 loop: CASLKSGGHQETQYF. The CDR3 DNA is TGTGCCAGCTTAAAGAGCGGGGGCCACCAAGAGACCCAGTACTTC.

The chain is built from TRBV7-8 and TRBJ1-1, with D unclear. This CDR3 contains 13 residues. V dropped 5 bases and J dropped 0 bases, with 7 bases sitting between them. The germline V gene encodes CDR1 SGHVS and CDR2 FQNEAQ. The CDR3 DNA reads TGTGCCAGCAGCCCATACTTGAACACTGAAGCTTTCTTT. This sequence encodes CASSPYLNTEAFF.

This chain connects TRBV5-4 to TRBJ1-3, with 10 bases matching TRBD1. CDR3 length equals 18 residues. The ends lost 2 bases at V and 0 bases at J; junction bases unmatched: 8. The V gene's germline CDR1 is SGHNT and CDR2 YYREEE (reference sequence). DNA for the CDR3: TGTGCCAGCAGCTTCAAAGGGACAGGGGTCGGCTCTGGAAACACCATATATTTT. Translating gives CASSFKGTGVGSGNTIYF.

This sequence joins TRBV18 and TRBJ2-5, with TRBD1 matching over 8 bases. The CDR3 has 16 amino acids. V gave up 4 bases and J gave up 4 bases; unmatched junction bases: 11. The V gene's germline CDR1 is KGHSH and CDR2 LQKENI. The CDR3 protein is CASSRGQGRIGETQYF. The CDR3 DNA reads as TGTGCCAGCTCACGCGGACAGGGAAGAATCGGAGAGACCCAGTACTTC.

As DNA, the CDR3 is TGTGCCAGCAGTTACTTAATATCCGGGTCCAACACTGAAGCTTTCTTT. It encodes CASSYLISGSNTEAFF. The V call is TRBV6-5, the J call TRBJ1-1; the D is unclear. The CDR3 consists of 16 residues. CDR1 MNHEY and CDR2 SVGAGI come from the germline V gene. V lost 1 base and J 2 bases, leaving 14 bases between the germline ends.

CDR3 DNA sequence: TGTGCCAGCAGTTTATATGGGGGAGGAGAAAAACTGTTTTTT. The encoded protein is CASSLYGGGEKLFF. The V and J genes are TRBV27 and TRBJ1-4; D is possibly TRBD1 (5 bases). CDR3 size: 14 residues. Deletions cut 1 base from V and 8 bases from J, with 11 bases between. CDR1 and CDR2 (germline): MNHEY, SMNVEV (reference sequence).

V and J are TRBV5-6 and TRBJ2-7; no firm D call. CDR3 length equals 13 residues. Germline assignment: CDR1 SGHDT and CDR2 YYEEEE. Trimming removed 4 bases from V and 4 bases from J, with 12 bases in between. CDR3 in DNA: TGTGCCAGCAGCAATAGACTGAATTACGAGCAGTACTTC. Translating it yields CASSNRLNYEQYF.

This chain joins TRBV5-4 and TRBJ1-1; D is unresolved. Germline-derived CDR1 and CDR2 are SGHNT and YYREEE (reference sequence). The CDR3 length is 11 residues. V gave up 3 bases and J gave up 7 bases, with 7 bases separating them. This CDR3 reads CASSSGSEAFF. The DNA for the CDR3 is TGTGCCAGCAGCTCTGGCAGTGAAGCTTTCTTT.

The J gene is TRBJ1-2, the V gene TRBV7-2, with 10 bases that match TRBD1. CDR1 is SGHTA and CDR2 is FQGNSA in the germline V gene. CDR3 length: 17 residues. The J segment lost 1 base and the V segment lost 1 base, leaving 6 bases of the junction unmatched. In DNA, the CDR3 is TGTGCCAGCAGCTTAGTATACGGACAGGGGGTTAACTATGGCTACACCTTC. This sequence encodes CASSLVYGQGVNYGYTF.

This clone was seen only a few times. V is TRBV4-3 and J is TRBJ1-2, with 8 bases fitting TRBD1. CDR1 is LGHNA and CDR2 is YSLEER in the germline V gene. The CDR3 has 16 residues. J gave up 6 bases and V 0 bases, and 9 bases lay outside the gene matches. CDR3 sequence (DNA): TGCGCCAGCAGCCAAGATCGAGGGCGACAGGGGAATGGCTACACCTTC. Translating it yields CASSQDRGRQGNGYTF.

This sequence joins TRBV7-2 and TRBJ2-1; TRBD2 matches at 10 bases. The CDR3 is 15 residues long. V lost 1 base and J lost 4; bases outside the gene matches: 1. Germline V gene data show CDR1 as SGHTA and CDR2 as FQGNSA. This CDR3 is CASSLGTSGYNEQFF. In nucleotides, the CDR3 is TGTGCCAGCAGCTTAGGGACTAGCGGTTACAATGAGCAGTTCTTC.

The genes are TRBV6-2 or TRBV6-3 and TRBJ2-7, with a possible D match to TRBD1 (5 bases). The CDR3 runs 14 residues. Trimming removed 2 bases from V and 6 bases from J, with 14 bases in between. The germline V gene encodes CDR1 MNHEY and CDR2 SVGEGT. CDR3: CASSYAGHRAEQYF. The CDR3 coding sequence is TGTGCCAGCAGTTACGCTGGACATCGCGCCGAGCAGTACTTC.

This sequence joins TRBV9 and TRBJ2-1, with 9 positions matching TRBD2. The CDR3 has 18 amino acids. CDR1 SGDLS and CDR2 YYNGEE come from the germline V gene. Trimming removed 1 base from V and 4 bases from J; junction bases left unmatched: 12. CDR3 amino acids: CASSVSLAGGQAYNEQFF. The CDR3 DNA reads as TGTGCCAGCAGCGTAAGTTTGGCGGGGGGGCAGGCGTACAATGAGCAGTTCTTC. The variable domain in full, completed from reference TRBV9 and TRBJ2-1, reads DSGVTQTPKHLITATGQRVTLRCSPRSGDLSVYWYQQSLDQGLQFLIQYYNGEERAKGNILERFSAQQFPDLHSELNLSSLELGDSALYFCASSVSLAGGQAYNEQFFGPGTRLTVL.

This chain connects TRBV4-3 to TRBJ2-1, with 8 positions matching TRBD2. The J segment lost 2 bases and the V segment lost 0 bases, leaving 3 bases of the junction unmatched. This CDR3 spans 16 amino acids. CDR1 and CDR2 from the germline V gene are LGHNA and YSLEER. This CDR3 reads CASSQETGGAYNEQFF. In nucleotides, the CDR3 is TGCGCCAGCAGCCAAGAGACGGGAGGGGCCTACAATGAGCAGTTCTTC.

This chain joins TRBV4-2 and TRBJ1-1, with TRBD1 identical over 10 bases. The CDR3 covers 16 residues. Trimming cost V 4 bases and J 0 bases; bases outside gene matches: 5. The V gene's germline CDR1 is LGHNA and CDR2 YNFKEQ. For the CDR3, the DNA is TGTGCCAGCAGCCTCGGGACAGGGGATATGAACACTGAAGCTTTCTTT. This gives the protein CASSLGTGDMNTEAFF.

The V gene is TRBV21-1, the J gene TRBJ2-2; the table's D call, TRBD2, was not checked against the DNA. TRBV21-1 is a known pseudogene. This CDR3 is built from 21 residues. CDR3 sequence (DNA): TGTGCCAGCAGCAAACGTGGGGGACTAGCGGGCCCCCAGGCGAACACCGGGGAGCTGTTTTTT. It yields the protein CASSKRGGLAGPQANTGELFF.

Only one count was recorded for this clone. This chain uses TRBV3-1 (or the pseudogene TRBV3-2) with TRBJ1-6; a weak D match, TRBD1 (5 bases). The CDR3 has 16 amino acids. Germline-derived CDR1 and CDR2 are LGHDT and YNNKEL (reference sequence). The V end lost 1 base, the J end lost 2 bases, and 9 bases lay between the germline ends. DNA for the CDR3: TGTGCCAGCAGCCAAGGGCAGGGCCCCTATAATTCACCCCTCCACTTT. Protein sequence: CASSQGQGPYNSPLHF.

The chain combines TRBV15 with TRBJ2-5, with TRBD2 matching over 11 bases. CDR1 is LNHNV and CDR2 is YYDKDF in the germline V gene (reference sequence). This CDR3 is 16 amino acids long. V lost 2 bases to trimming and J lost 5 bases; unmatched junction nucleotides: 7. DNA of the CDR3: TGTGCCACCAGCAGACCCGGGACTAGCGGATTGGAGACCCAGTACTTC. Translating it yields CATSRPGTSGLETQYF. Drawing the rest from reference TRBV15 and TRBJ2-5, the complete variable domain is DAMVIQNPRYQVTQFGKPVTLSCSQTLNHNVMYWYQQKSSQAPKLLFHYYDKDFNNEADTPDNFQSRRPNTSFCFLDIRSPGLGDTAMYLCATSRPGTSGLETQYFGPGTRLLVL.

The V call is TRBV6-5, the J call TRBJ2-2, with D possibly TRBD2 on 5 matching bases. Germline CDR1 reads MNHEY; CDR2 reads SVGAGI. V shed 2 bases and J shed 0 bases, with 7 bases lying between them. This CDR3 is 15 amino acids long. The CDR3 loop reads CASSYGLPNTGELFF. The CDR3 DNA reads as TGTGCCAGCAGTTACGGACTGCCGAACACCGGGGAGCTGTTTTTT.

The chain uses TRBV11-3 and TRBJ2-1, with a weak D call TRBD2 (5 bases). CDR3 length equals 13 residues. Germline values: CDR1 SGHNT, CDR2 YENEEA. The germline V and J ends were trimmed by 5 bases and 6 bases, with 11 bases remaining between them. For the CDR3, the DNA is TGTGCCAGCAGCCCAAGCGGATTCAATGAGCAGTTCTTC. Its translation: CASSPSGFNEQFF.